These 30 T cell receptor beta chains were sequenced from one sample in a study of cytomegalovirus exposure and HLA in healthy donors. PCR used 60 Vbeta primers and 13 Jbeta primers. Profiling relied on immunoSEQ multiplex PCR, and the TCRdb table lists in-frame clones only, not all of them. The data contain around 150,000 clones, almost 80% of them singletons. Input material: PBMCs. The receptors here all came from a man younger than 35 in good health and CMV-seropositive.

The chain couples TRBV4-1 to TRBJ2-4, with TRBD1 matching 7 bases. Germline loops: CDR1 MGHRA, CDR2 YSYEKL. The ends lost 0 bases at V and 11 bases at J; junction bases unmatched: 7. The CDR3 runs to 14 residues. DNA of the CDR3: TGCGCCAGCAGCCAAGAGGGGGACAGCTTTTTTCAGTACTTC. Translation: CASSQEGDSFFQYF.

Comments on this clone: Other DNA sequences from this sample encode an identical CDR3 as well. The gene calls are TRBV9 and TRBJ1-1; D unresolved. V dropped 3 bases and J dropped 6 bases, with 12 bases sitting between them. Per the germline V gene, CDR1 is SGDLS and CDR2 is YYNGEE. The CDR3 has 13 residues. The CDR3 DNA is TGTGCCAGCAGCGAGATCGAGTACGCTGAAGCTTTCTTT. Translated, it gives CASSEIEYAEAFF. The whole variable domain, remainder taken from reference TRBV9 and TRBJ1-1, is DSGVTQTPKHLITATGQRVTLRCSPRSGDLSVYWYQQSLDQGLQFLIQYYNGEERAKGNILERFSAQQFPDLHSELNLSSLELGDSALYFCASSEIEYAEAFFGQGTRLTVV.

The V and J genes are TRBV10-3 and TRBJ2-7; the D gene is possibly TRBD2 (6 bases). The V gene's germline CDR1 is ENHRY and CDR2 SYGVKD. The CDR3 runs 15 residues. Deletions cut 3 bases from V and 3 bases from J, with 15 bases between. CDR3 residues: CAISDVTSKLYEQYF. The CDR3 nucleotides are TGTGCCATCAGTGATGTGACTAGTAAACTCTACGAGCAGTACTTC.

J is TRBJ2-3 and V is TRBV4-1; D is uncertain. Germline assignment: CDR1 MGHRA and CDR2 YSYEKL. The CDR3 is made up of 15 amino acids. V was trimmed by 4 bases and J by 5 bases, leaving 16 bases between them. CDR3 region: CASSLGLMAEDTQYF. The CDR3, as DNA: TGCGCCAGCAGCCTAGGCCTGATGGCGGAAGATACGCAGTATTTT.

This clone has more than one count but fewer than ten. V usage is TRBV10-1 and J usage is TRBJ2-1, with D perhaps TRBD2 (6 bases). This CDR3 is 15 amino acids long. From germline, CDR1 is WNHNN and CDR2 SYGVQD (reference sequence). The V gene lost 10 bases and the J gene lost 4 bases, with 20 bases spanning the gap. CDR3 residues: CANASTSGGYNEQFF. Written as DNA, the CDR3 is TGCGCCAACGCGTCGACTAGTGGGGGATACAATGAGCAGTTCTTC.

This clone came up a few times. The DNA is left out, because the CDR3 cannot be placed on it with certainty; the CDR3 is given as TCRdb lists it. CDR3 in amino acids: CASSSTLGGQETQYF. The chain uses TRBV4-2 and TRBJ2-5; TRBD1, the table's D call, was not compared with the DNA. Germline lookup yields CDR1 LGHNA and CDR2 YNFKEQ. With termini counted, the CDR3 has 15 amino acids.

The chain recombines TRBV25-1 with TRBJ1-6; D gene unclear. CDR3 length: 13 amino acids. The ends were cut back, 1 base at V and 7 bases at J, with 5 bases in the middle. Per germline, CDR1 MGHDK and CDR2 SYGVNS. The DNA for the CDR3 is TGTGCCAGCAGTGAATTGAGAAATTCACCCCTCCACTTT. It specifies CASSELRNSPLHF.

The chain is built from TRBV5-5 and TRBJ1-2, with D unresolved. Germline values: CDR1 SGHKS, CDR2 YYEKEE (reference sequence). V dropped 0 bases and J dropped 0 bases, with 12 bases sitting between them. This CDR3 region has 16 residues. CDR3 amino acids: CASSLDLATSNYGYTF. CDR3 bases: TGTGCCAGCAGCTTGGACCTAGCTACCTCTAACTATGGCTACACCTTC.

The gene calls are TRBV7-9 and TRBJ2-7, with D possibly matching TRBD2 (6 bases). CDR3 size: 15 residues. V shed 5 bases and J shed 2 bases, with 16 bases lying between them. The germline CDR1 and CDR2 sequences are SEHNR and FQNEAQ (reference sequence). CDR3: CASSPLGGNPYEQYF. CDR3 coding DNA: TGTGCCAGCAGCCCTTTGGGAGGAAATCCCTACGAGCAGTACTTC.

This clone was seen a few times. The chain carries TRBV5-5 and TRBJ1-5, with D perhaps TRBD1 (5 bases). Per the germline V gene, CDR1 is SGHKS and CDR2 is YYEKEE (reference sequence). The CDR3 totals 15 residues. Trimming left V 0 bases short and J 0 bases short, with 7 bases between. CDR3 bases: TGTGCCAGCAGCTTGGAGGGGTATAGCAATCAGCCCCAGCATTTT. Translating it yields CASSLEGYSNQPQHF.

This chain links TRBV5-4 with TRBJ2-2, with 9 bases identical to TRBD1. CDR3 size: 17 residues. The V segment lost 4 bases and the J segment 1 base; nucleotides outside the gene matches: 8. Germline V lookup: CDR1 SGHNT, CDR2 YYREEE (reference sequence). The CDR3 nucleotides are TGTGCCAGCAGCCAGAAAACAGGGGGCAGGAACACCGGGGAGCTGTTTTTT. This encodes CASSQKTGGRNTGELFF.

The chain combines TRBV29-1 with TRBJ1-1; TRBD1 matches 9 bases. The V gene end was trimmed by 4 bases and the J gene end by 4 bases; junction bases not matched to a gene: 10. In germline, CDR1 is SQVTM, CDR2 ANQGSEA. The CDR3 extends over 15 amino acids. CDR3 sequence: CSVGGTGTLGTEAFF. The CDR3 bases are TGCAGCGTTGGTGGGACAGGGACCCTGGGCACTGAAGCTTTCTTT.

The genes are TRBV28 and TRBJ2-1, with D maybe TRBD2 (5 bases). Germline V gene data show CDR1 as MDHEN and CDR2 as SYDVKM. This CDR3 is 11 amino acids long. V dropped 6 bases and J dropped 9 bases, with 9 bases sitting between them. CDR3 sequence reads: CASSPDSEQFF. CDR3 DNA sequence: TGTGCCAGCAGCCCGGACTCTGAGCAGTTCTTC.

CDR3 loop: CASSFGQGVWPQHF. In nucleotides, the CDR3 is TGTGCCAGCAGCTTTGGACAGGGAGTATGGCCCCAGCATTTT. This sequence joins TRBV5-8 and TRBJ1-5, with 8 bases lining up with TRBD1. V lost 2 bases, J lost 9 bases, and 7 bases stayed unmatched. This CDR3 is 14 amino acids long. Germline CDR1 SGHTS, CDR2 YDEGEE.

V gene TRBV6-1 combines with J gene TRBJ1-5, with TRBD1 matching 9 bases. After removal of 2 bases from V and 8 bases from J, the junction contained 7 bases not matched to a gene. The CDR3 covers 15 residues. In germline, CDR1 is MNHNS, CDR2 SASEGT. The CDR3 DNA follows: TGTGCCAGCAGTGAAATTACAGGGGGCGCGGAGCCCCAGCATTTT. Translation gives CASSEITGGAEPQHF.

This sequence joins TRBV28 and TRBJ2-7; the match to TRBD1 covers 8 bases. The CDR3 is made up of 14 amino acids. Trimming at V came to 5 bases and at J to 0 bases, leaving 3 bases not matched to a gene. CDR1 is MDHEN and CDR2 is SYDVKM in the germline V gene. CDR3 sequence (DNA): TGTGCCAGCAGTAGGGGACAGGCCTCCTACGAGCAGTACTTC. Its translation is CASSRGQASYEQYF. The variable domain in full, with the rest retrieved from reference TRBV28 and TRBJ2-7, is DVKVTQSSRYLVKRTGEKVFLECVQDMDHENMFWYRQDPGLGLRLIYFSYDVKMKEKGDIPEGYSVSREKKERFSLILESASTNQTSMYLCASSRGQASYEQYFGPGTRLTVT.

This clone was found a few times. This sequence joins TRBV19 and TRBJ2-4; D is unresolved. Trimming removed 5 bases from V and 0 bases from J, with 11 bases in between. There are 15 residues in the CDR3. Looked up from germline, CDR1 is LNHDA and CDR2 is SQIVND (reference sequence). The CDR3 here is CASSPASLAKNIQYF. DNA for the CDR3: TGTGCCAGTAGTCCAGCGAGTCTAGCCAAAAACATTCAGTACTTC.

The CDR3 DNA sequence: TGCGCCAGCAGCCAAGATTTTCCCAGCGGGAGAGTTACCAACAATGAGCAGTTCTTC. This sequence encodes CASSQDFPSGRVTNNEQFF. V is TRBV4-3 and J is TRBJ2-1; 8 nucleotides match TRBD2. The CDR3 covers 19 residues. Germline V CDR1 and CDR2: LGHNA, YSLEER. V shed 0 bases and J 5 bases; nucleotides not matched to a gene: 15.

This clone has only one observation. V gene TRBV18 combines with J gene TRBJ1-2; D is uncertain. The CDR3 length is 13 residues. Deletions cut 2 bases from V and 6 bases from J, with 10 bases between. Germline CDR1 reads KGHSH; CDR2 reads LQKENI. In DNA form, the CDR3 reads TGTGCCAGCTCACCAGAGGGCGCAGATGGCTACACCTTC. It is translated as CASSPEGADGYTF.

The chain recombines TRBV9 with TRBJ1-4, with 7 positions matching TRBD1. Germline V gene data show CDR1 as SGDLS and CDR2 as YYNGEE. The CDR3 spans 15 residues. The V gene end was trimmed by 0 bases and the J gene end by 4 bases; junction bases not matched to a gene: 3. The CDR3 here is CASSVAPGGNEKLFF. As DNA, the CDR3 is TGTGCCAGCAGCGTAGCTCCAGGGGGTAATGAAAAACTGTTTTTT.

The V gene is TRBV7-9, the J gene TRBJ1-2; TRBD1 agrees at 7 bases. The CDR3 sequence is 14 residues long. The V gene's germline CDR1 is SEHNR and CDR2 FQNEAQ (reference sequence). Unmatched junction bases numbered 5, after V lost 3 bases and J lost 4 bases. CDR3 loop: CASSFRTGLYGYTF. CDR3 in DNA: TGTGCCAGCAGCTTCAGGACAGGCCTCTATGGCTACACCTTC.

This clone came up a few times. The junction does not match germline at one end; this may be a read error. The chain is built from TRBV4-1 and TRBJ1-5; the D is unclear. Germline CDR1 and CDR2: MGHRA and YSYEKL. CDR3 length: 13 amino acids. In DNA form, the CDR3 reads TGTGCCAGCAGCCAAGCGTTGAGCCAGCCCCAGCATTTT. Translated, it gives CASSQALSQPQHF.

V is TRBV4-1 and J is TRBJ1-2; D not resolved. Germline V lookup: CDR1 MGHRA, CDR2 YSYEKL. The germline V and J ends were trimmed by 3 bases and 0 bases, with 14 bases remaining between them. The CDR3 loop spans 16 amino acids. CDR3 DNA: TGCGCCAGCAGCCAGGTACAGACGATCACTAACTATGGCTACACCTTC. Amino acids: CASSQVQTITNYGYTF.

V gene TRBV11-2 combines with J gene TRBJ2-7; 8 bases fit TRBD1. Germline V gene sequence: CDR1 SGHAT, CDR2 FQNNGV. J lost 6 bases, V lost 3 bases, and 4 bases had no gene match. CDR3 size: 13 residues. The CDR3 here is CASSLTDRAEQYF. Written as DNA, the CDR3 is TGTGCCAGCAGCTTGACGGACAGGGCCGAGCAGTACTTC.

Only one count was recorded for this clone. The rearrangement links TRBV18 to TRBJ2-3, with TRBD2 as a possible D gene (6 bases). Trimming stripped 4 bases from V and 2 bases from J, with 13 bases between. The CDR3 length is 15 residues. Per germline, CDR1 KGHSH and CDR2 LQKENI. The CDR3 region has the DNA TGTGCCAGCTCACTAACGGGAGCCGACACAGATACGCAGTATTTT. This translates into CASSLTGADTDTQYF.

The rearrangement links TRBV27 to TRBJ2-1, with TRBD2 matching over 11 bases. The V gene end was trimmed by 4 bases and the J gene end by 4 bases; junction bases not matched to a gene: 15. CDR1 is MNHEY and CDR2 is SMNVEV in the germline V gene (reference sequence). The CDR3 length is 19 residues. The CDR3 loop is CASSSSGTSGVLIYNEQFF. CDR3 sequence (DNA): TGTGCCAGCAGTTCGTCCGGGACTAGCGGAGTTCTAATTTACAATGAGCAGTTCTTC.

In its sample, this clone was seen a few times. This rearrangement joins TRBV30 to TRBJ1-1; possibly TRBD1 for D (6 bases). V was cut by 3 bases and J by 1 base, with 9 bases left in between. CDR3 length equals 13 residues. Germline values: CDR1 GTSNPN, CDR2 SVGIG (reference sequence). Here the CDR3 DNA reads TGTGCCTGGAGGGGGGCCTGGAACACTGAAGCTTTCTTT. Protein sequence: CAWRGAWNTEAFF.

This clone turned up a few times. The chain carries TRBV7-9 and TRBJ1-2; no clear D. V was trimmed by 0 bases and J by 7 bases, leaving 9 bases between them. This CDR3 comprises 13 residues. Germline V lookup: CDR1 SEHNR, CDR2 FQNEAQ (reference sequence). CDR3 nucleotide sequence: TGTGCCAGCAGCTTAGCGCTAAGTAGTGGCTACACCTTC. Amino acids: CASSLALSSGYTF.

The chain recombines TRBV10-2 with TRBJ1-1, with D perhaps TRBD1 (6 bases). CDR1 WSHSY and CDR2 SAAADI come from the germline V gene. The CDR3 loop spans 14 amino acids. Trimming cost V 5 bases and J 0 bases, with 10 bases left between them. DNA of the CDR3: TGCGCCAGCAGTTGGACAGAGATGAACACTGAAGCTTTCTTT. It is translated as CASSWTEMNTEAFF.

This chain connects TRBV7-7 to TRBJ2-7, with 9 nucleotides matching TRBD1. Germline CDR1 is SSHAT and CDR2 is FNYEAQ (reference sequence). The CDR3 consists of 14 residues. V gave up 3 bases and J gave up 3 bases; unmatched junction bases: 3. CDR3 bases: TGTGCCAGCAGCTTGGGACAGGGCAACTACGAGCAGTACTTC. Residues: CASSLGQGNYEQYF.